One sample yielded the 13 T cell receptor beta chains listed below, sequenced in a study of shared T cell receptors in the human thymus. The method was immunoSEQ multiplex PCR; TCRdb's version includes in-frame clones alone and lacks a portion of them. Here the sample spans 700,000 to 750,000 clones, approximately 83% being singletons. These sequences were also reported in another study, on human thymus T cells.

Material: thymocytes. The receptors derive from a girl younger than two with a congenital heart defect.

This clone was recorded only once. J is TRBJ1-3 and V is TRBV21-1; the DNA was not used to check the table's D call, TRBD1. TRBV21-1 is marked as a pseudogene. There are 17 residues in the CDR3. In DNA form, the CDR3 reads TGTGCCAGCAGCAAACCTACCAGGGATCGCTCTGGAAACACCATATATTTT. This gives the protein CASSKPTRDRSGNTIYF.

This sequence joins TRBV6-5 and TRBJ1-2; TRBD1 matches 9 bases. In germline, CDR1 is MNHEY, CDR2 SVGAGI. V dropped 8 bases and J dropped 0; count of bases not matched to a gene: 7. The CDR3 consists of 15 residues. The CDR3, as DNA: TGTGCCAGCGGGGGACAGGGCCTTACTAACTATGGCTACACCTTC. Translating it yields CASGGQGLTNYGYTF.

V usage is TRBV18 and J usage is TRBJ2-1, with a tentative D call TRBD1 (5 bases). Trimming stripped 1 base from V and 8 bases from J, with 12 bases between. In germline, CDR1 is KGHSH, CDR2 LQKENI. This CDR3 region has 14 residues. This CDR3 reads CASSPRGLGDEQFF. CDR3 sequence (DNA): TGTGCCAGCTCACCACGGGGTTTAGGGGATGAGCAGTTCTTC.

The rearrangement joins TRBV5-1 to TRBJ2-7; 8 nucleotides agree with TRBD1. The ends lost 2 bases at V and 3 bases at J; junction bases unmatched: 7. The CDR3 is 15 amino acids. From germline, CDR1 is SGHRS and CDR2 YFSETQ. The CDR3: CASSFGSRGLYEQYF. The CDR3 coding sequence is TGCGCCAGCAGCTTCGGGAGCAGGGGGCTCTACGAGCAGTACTTC.

This clone was seen once. The chain uses TRBV6-1 and TRBJ1-1; no firm D call. CDR3 length: 15 amino acids. The germline CDR1 and CDR2 sequences are MNHNS and SASEGT. The germline V and J ends were trimmed by 1 base and 0 bases, with 9 bases remaining between them. The CDR3 DNA follows: TGTGCCAGCAGTGAAGAAGTACAGATGAACACTGAAGCTTTCTTT. Its translation is CASSEEVQMNTEAFF.

V gene TRBV9 combines with J gene TRBJ2-7; D gene uncertain. Trimming stripped 0 bases from V and 7 bases from J, with 8 bases between. The CDR3 is 12 residues long. Looked up from germline, CDR1 is SGDLS and CDR2 is YYNGEE. The CDR3 DNA sequence: TGTGCCAGCAGCGTAGTTATCAGGGAGCAGTACTTC. It is translated as CASSVVIREQYF.

The table lists this clone with a few counts. The chain has TRBV6-1 and TRBJ1-5; the D gene is possibly TRBD1 (5 bases). Trimming removed 4 bases from V and 8 bases from J, with 33 bases in between. Germline CDR1 MNHNS, CDR2 SASEGT. CDR3 length equals 20 residues. The CDR3 spells CASSASRWGGTLPFGEPQHF. The CDR3 region has the DNA TGTGCCAGCAGTGCCAGCCGGTGGGGCGGGACTCTACCTTTCGGGGAGCCCCAGCATTTT.

The chain recombines TRBV18 with TRBJ1-1; 7 nucleotides line up with TRBD1. Germline CDR1 KGHSH, CDR2 LQKENI. This CDR3 is 14 amino acids long. J lost 5 bases, V lost 4 bases, and 7 bases had no gene match. As DNA, the CDR3 is TGTGCCAGCTCACTACAGGGGAAAGAGACTGAAGCTTTCTTT. Its translation is CASSLQGKETEAFF.

Comments on this clone: This specimen includes other DNA sequences encoding the same CDR3. This CDR3 reads CASSPRQNTGELFF. CDR3 DNA: TGTGCCAGCAGCCCAAGACAGAACACCGGGGAGCTGTTTTTT. The chain couples TRBV27 to TRBJ2-2; D is ambiguous. V shed 6 bases and J shed 1 base, with 9 bases lying between them. Germline V gene lookup returns CDR1 MNHEY and CDR2 SMNVEV (reference sequence). CDR3 length: 14 amino acids.

The chain carries TRBV29-1 and TRBJ2-3, with 11 bases lining up with TRBD1. The CDR3 covers 14 residues. V dropped 7 bases and J dropped 11; count of bases not matched to a gene: 14. Germline loops: CDR1 SQVTM, CDR2 ANQGSEA. The DNA for the CDR3 is TGCAGCGCCCTTAGGGACAGGGGGGGGCCAAAGCAGTATTTT. It codes for CSALRDRGGPKQYF.

The chain combines TRBV6-5 with TRBJ1-2; D uncertain. V gave up 0 bases and J gave up 8 bases, with 16 bases separating them. Germline CDR1 reads MNHEY; CDR2 reads SVGAGI. The CDR3 is 15 residues long. The CDR3 bases are TGTGCCAGCAGTTACTCGGTTCAAAGGGCGGGAGGCTACACCTTC. Its protein product is CASSYSVQRAGGYTF.

V gene TRBV5-6 combines with J gene TRBJ2-3; a possible D gene is TRBD2 (6 bases). CDR1 and CDR2 (germline): SGHDT, YYEEEE. V dropped 1 base and J dropped 6 bases, with 24 bases sitting between them. The CDR3 covers 18 residues. CDR3 residues: CASSLRKGLRDHLDTQYF. Written as DNA, the CDR3 is TGTGCCAGCAGCTTGAGAAAGGGACTCCGGGACCATCTTGATACGCAGTATTTT. Together with reference TRBV5-6 and TRBJ2-3, the CDR3 gives the full variable domain: DAGVTQSPTHLIKTRGQQVTLRCSPKSGHDTVSWYQQALGQGPQFIFQYYEEEERQRGNFPDRFSGHQFPNYSSELNVNALLLGDSALYLCASSLRKGLRDHLDTQYFGPGTRLTVL.

V usage is TRBV27 and J usage is TRBJ2-2, with 7 bases aligning to TRBD2. Germline V gene lookup returns CDR1 MNHEY and CDR2 SMNVEV (reference sequence). The V gene end was trimmed by 0 bases and the J gene end by 6 bases; junction bases not matched to a gene: 1. The CDR3 runs 14 residues. In DNA form, the CDR3 reads TGTGCCAGCAGTTTATCCCTAGCGGCCGGGGAGCTGTTTTTT. It specifies CASSLSLAAGELFF.